The 15 T cell receptor beta chains below come from one sample, sequenced in a study of blood T cells in healthy people across ages. Next came a second PCR, run for roughly 6 to 11 cycles, which used a sample-barcoded 5' primer along with a J-beta primer mix. TCRdb passed the 5' RACE reads through MiXCR, listing each CDR3 protein once. Of over 600,000 distinct CDR3 sequences in the sample, roughly 21% were seen once. The sample was blood. The receptors here all came from a man aged 65 to 85 in good health.

This clonotype was counted a few times. The chain joins TRBV12-3 or TRBV12-4 to TRBJ2-5; 8 nucleotides match TRBD2. The DNA end is more similar to TRBJ2-1, so the J call may be wrong. CDR3 length: 16 residues. CDR3: CASSLSLAGLYNEQFF. The CDR3 DNA sequence: TGTGCCAGCAGTTTAAGTCTAGCGGGCCTCTACAATGAGCAGTTCTTC.

The V gene is TRBV4-1, the J gene TRBJ2-5; TRBD2 matches at 9 bases. Judging by the DNA end, TRBJ2-1 fits better; the J call may be wrong. Germline loops: CDR1 MGHRA, CDR2 YSYEKL. The CDR3 runs 15 residues. CDR3 nucleotides: TGCGCCAGCAGCCGGATAGCGGGAGATGGCAATGAGCAGTTCTTC. Its translation: CASSRIAGDGNEQFF.

This clonotype came up a few times. Written as DNA, the CDR3 is TGTGCCAGCAGCTTAGACCGCGGGAGGGCAGAGCAGTTCTTC. Translating it yields CASSLDRGRAEQFF. The genes are TRBV7-9 and TRBJ2-1; 9 nucleotides agree with TRBD2. The CDR3 totals 14 residues. V was clipped by 1 base and J by 10 bases; unmatched bases: 5. Germline values: CDR1 SEHNR, CDR2 FQNEAQ (reference sequence).

This clonotype showed up just once. This chain joins TRBV7-9 and TRBJ1-5; perhaps TRBD1 as D (5 bases). The ends were cut back, 1 base at V and 14 bases at J, with 15 bases in the middle. The CDR3 loop spans 13 amino acids. The germline V gene has CDR1 SEHNR and CDR2 FQNEAQ (reference sequence). CDR3 amino acids: CASSLDGAKIKHF. CDR3 DNA: TGTGCCAGCAGCTTAGACGGGGCCAAGATTAAGCATTTT.

The chain is built from TRBV6-9 and TRBJ2-7, with 8 nucleotides matching TRBD1. From germline, CDR1 is MNHGY and CDR2 SVAAGI. The ends lost 6 bases at V and 3 bases at J; junction bases unmatched: 10. The CDR3 runs 15 residues. The chain's CDR3 is CASRDPGQGNYEQYF. DNA of the CDR3: TGTGCCAGCAGGGACCCCGGACAGGGTAACTACGAGCAGTACTTC.

CDR3 bases: TGCAGTGCTAGAGCCACAGGGATAGCCAAAAACATTCAGTACTTC. Encoded protein: CSARATGIAKNIQYF. J is TRBJ2-4 and V is TRBV20-1; weak D call: TRBD1 (6 bases). This CDR3 spans 15 amino acids. Germline V CDR1 and CDR2: DFQATT, SNEGSKA (reference sequence). V was shortened by 1 base and J by 0 bases, with 10 bases between the two germline ends.

V gene TRBV7-9 combines with J gene TRBJ2-5; TRBD1 agrees at 7 bases. The length of the CDR3 is 15 residues. CDR1 SEHNR and CDR2 FQNEAQ come from the germline V gene (reference sequence). V lost 5 bases to trimming and J lost 4 bases; unmatched junction nucleotides: 10. CDR3: CASSPKIQGRETQYF. The DNA for the CDR3 is TGTGCCAGCAGCCCGAAGATACAGGGGCGAGAGACCCAGTACTTC.

This rearrangement joins TRBV5-5 to TRBJ2-7; unclear D gene. V was trimmed by 2 bases and J by 5 bases, leaving 11 bases between them. The CDR3 contains 13 residues. The germline gives CDR1 SGHKS, CDR2 YYEKEE (reference sequence). Written as DNA, the CDR3 is TGTGCCAGCAGCTTCCCTGGTCGGAACGAGCAGTACTTC. Its protein product is CASSFPGRNEQYF.

This clonotype was observed a handful of times. The CDR3 region is CAISIGLAGVETQYF. In nucleotides, the CDR3 is TGTGCCATCAGCATAGGACTAGCGGGAGTAGAGACCCAGTACTTC. This rearrangement joins TRBV28 to TRBJ2-5; the match to TRBD2 covers 13 bases. V shed 10 bases and J 4 bases; nucleotides not matched to a gene: 9. Germline assignment: CDR1 MDHEN and CDR2 SYDVKM. The CDR3 sequence is 15 residues long. Drawing the rest from reference TRBV28 and TRBJ2-5, the complete variable domain is DVKVTQSSRYLVKRTGEKVFLECVQDMDHENMFWYRQDPGLGLRLIYFSYDVKMKEKGDIPEGYSVSREKKERFSLILESASTNQTSMYLCAISIGLAGVETQYFGPGTRLLVL.

This clonotype was counted between two and nine times. The V call is TRBV25-1, the J call TRBJ2-4; maybe TRBD1 (7 bases). Trimming took off 2 bases at V and 0 bases at J, with 17 bases between the two ends. The CDR3 has 18 amino acids. Germline V lookup: CDR1 MGHDK, CDR2 SYGVNS. CDR3 protein: CASSEGGTAKLAKNIQYF. CDR3 DNA: TGTGCCAGCAGTGAAGGAGGGACAGCGAAACTAGCCAAAAACATTCAGTACTTC. Looking up the rest from reference TRBV25-1 and TRBJ2-4 gives the full variable domain: EADIYQTPRYLVIGTGKKITLECSQTMGHDKMYWYQQDPGMELHLIHYSYGVNSTEKGDLSSESTVSRIRTEHFPLTLESARPSHTSQYLCASSEGGTAKLAKNIQYFGAGTRLSVL.

This rearrangement joins TRBV6-1 to TRBJ2-1; D may be TRBD1 (7 bases). This CDR3 is built from 17 residues. Germline V gene lookup returns CDR1 MNHNS and CDR2 SASEGT. The V end lost 3 bases, the J end lost 3 bases, and 18 bases lay between the germline ends. CDR3 in amino acids: CASSDARGTVSYNEQFF. DNA for the CDR3: TGTGCCAGCAGTGACGCCCGGGGGACAGTAAGCTACAATGAGCAGTTCTTC.

This clonotype has more than one count but fewer than ten. This rearrangement joins TRBV7-2 to TRBJ2-3; 7 bases align to TRBD2. In germline, CDR1 is SGHTA, CDR2 FQGNSA. V lost 1 base to trimming and J lost 1 base; unmatched junction nucleotides: 5. This CDR3 is built from 16 residues. The chain's CDR3 is CASSLVGGSGTDTQYF. The DNA for the CDR3 is TGTGCCAGCAGCTTAGTTGGCGGGAGTGGCACAGATACGCAGTATTTT.

In its sample, this clonotype was seen a few times. Compared with germline, one end of the junction differs, possibly owing to a read error. The rearrangement joins TRBV2 to TRBJ1-5; possible D gene TRBD1, 5 bases. Germline lookup yields CDR1 SNHLY and CDR2 FYNNEI. CDR3 length: 15 amino acids. This chain's CDR3 is CASTWGRDSNRPQHF. In nucleotides, the CDR3 is TGTGCCAGCACCTGGGGCAGGGATAGCAATCGGCCCCAGCATTTT.

The chain recombines TRBV28 with TRBJ2-1, with 8 positions matching TRBD1. This CDR3 spans 15 amino acids. The V gene end was trimmed by 6 bases and the J gene end by 5 bases; junction bases not matched to a gene: 9. Looked up from germline, CDR1 is MDHEN and CDR2 is SYDVKM. The CDR3 loop reads CASSLTGDINNEQFF. The DNA for the CDR3 is TGTGCCAGCAGCTTGACAGGGGACATTAACAATGAGCAGTTCTTC. Drawing the rest from reference TRBV28 and TRBJ2-1, the complete variable domain is DVKVTQSSRYLVKRTGEKVFLECVQDMDHENMFWYRQDPGLGLRLIYFSYDVKMKEKGDIPEGYSVSREKKERFSLILESASTNQTSMYLCASSLTGDINNEQFFGPGTRLTVL.

This clonotype was counted a few times. The chain links TRBV7-2 to TRBJ2-5; the match to TRBD2 covers 12 bases. The CDR3 is 17 amino acids. The V gene end was trimmed by 3 bases and the J gene end by 5 bases; junction bases not matched to a gene: 10. Germline V gene sequence: CDR1 SGHTA, CDR2 FQGNSA. CDR3 loop: CASSLGLAGGPWETQYF. In DNA form, the CDR3 reads TGTGCCAGCAGCTTGGGGCTAGCGGGAGGGCCTTGGGAGACCCAGTACTTC. The full variable domain, its missing parts supplied by reference TRBV7-2 and TRBJ2-5, is GAGVSQSPSNKVTEKGKDVELRCDPISGHTALYWYRQSLGQGLEFLIYFQGNSAPDKSGLPSDRFSAERTGGSVSTLTIQRTQQEDSAVYLCASSLGLAGGPWETQYFGPGTRLLVL.